This T cell receptor (beta chain) was sequenced during a study of human T cells and chemical hapten exposure. Time point given: patch test 3, about 24 weeks after DPC sensitization. Treatment indicated: therapeutic diphenylcyclopropenone sensitization with weekly scalp DPC. The study drew its donors from alopecia patients who were 18 to 70 years old and suitable for DPC. This clonotype was observed a few times. MiXCR was run by TCRdb on the RACE reads, yielding one entry per CDR3 protein. The sample has some 180,000 distinct CDR3 sequences, approximately 24% seen once; the top ten hold 2% to 2.5%. The specimen comprised whole blood, sampled in connection with sensitization to the hapten diphenylcyclopropenone (DPC). The clonotype originates from a woman aged 40-49 years with alopecia areata. Some clones in this sample may be carry-over from other donors' samples.

CDR3 sequence: CASSVEGEVVDTQYF. The CDR3 DNA sequence: TGTGCCAGCAGCGTAGAGGGAGAGGTGGTAGATACGCAGTATTTT. The V call is TRBV9, the J call TRBJ2-3; tentative D call: TRBD2 (5 bases). Germline loops: CDR1 SGDLS, CDR2 YYNGEE. CDR3 length: 15 residues. The V end lost 0 bases, the J end lost 5 bases, and 13 bases lay between the germline ends.